The rows below give T cell receptor beta chains drawn from one sample of a study of T-cell memory formation after mild COVID-19. TCRdb reanalysed the 5' RACE reads using MiXCR and keeps one entry per CDR3 protein. The sample lists about 390,000 distinct CDR3 sequences, 16% occurring once. The sample consisted of PBMCs or a T cell subset sorted from them (not recorded which). The receptors stem from a man aged 18 to 29 who had mild COVID-19 (a few samples of this study predate the infection). Cell type and time point are not known. The CDR3 runs from the conserved cysteine through the conserved F or W. A D gene is named only where the DNA matches it firmly. Some rows mark clone size as missing; the rest say once, few, many or name a class of expanded clone.

V gene	D gene	CDR3 length	clone size	J gene	CDR3 DNA	CDR3 protein
TRBV7-9	.	12	few	TRBJ1-1	TGTGCCAGCAGCGGTTGGGACACTGAAGCTTTCTTT	CASSGWDTEAFF
TRBV4-3	TRBD1	15	few	TRBJ1-1	TGCGCCAGCAGCCAAGAAGGACAGGGAGACACTGAAGCTTTCTTT	CASSQEGQGDTEAFF
TRBV5-5	.	11	few	TRBJ2-1	TGTGCCAGCAGATCGACAGGAGGGCAGTTCTTC	CASRSTGGQFF
TRBV28	.	16	.	TRBJ2-6	TGTGCCAGCGAGTCCGGCGGCTACTCTGGGGCCAACGTCCTGACTTTC	CASESGGYSGANVLTF
TRBV5-1	.	15	many	TRBJ2-1	TGCGCCAGCAGCTTGGGGGGGAATCTCCTCAATGAGCAGTTCTTC	CASSLGGNLLNEQFF
TRBV7-9	.	15	.	TRBJ2-1	TGTGCCAGCAGCTTAGCGCGGCAGGGTTTCAATGAGCAGTTCTTC	CASSLARQGFNEQFF
TRBV5-1	TRBD2	15	.	TRBJ2-1	TGCGCCAGCAGCTTCTCGGGACTAGTCAACAATGAGCAGTTCTTC	CASSFSGLVNNEQFF
TRBV15	.	15	few	TRBJ2-1	TGTGCCACCAGCAGAGACGGGGAACCCTACAATGAGCAGTTCTTC	CATSRDGEPYNEQFF
TRBV20-1	.	13	few	TRBJ2-3	TGCAGTGCCCTGGGCCCCCCAGGGGATACGCAGTATTTT	CSALGPPGDTQYF
TRBV4-3	.	15	.	TRBJ2-2	TGCGCCAGCAGTACAAGGGGAAGAGGGACCGGGGAGCTGTTTTTT	CASSTRGRGTGELFF
TRBV27	TRBD2	13	few	TRBJ2-3	TGTGCCAGCAGCCGCGGGGGGGCGAATACGCAGTATTTT	CASSRGGANTQYF
TRBV6-6	TRBD2	16	many	TRBJ2-3	TGTGCCAGCAGTGACTCAACTAGCGGGGGGGCTGATACGCAGTATTTT	CASSDSTSGGADTQYF
TRBV7-2	.	13	many	TRBJ1-1	TGTGCCAGCAGCTGGACATCGAACACTGAAGCTTTCTTT	CASSWTSNTEAFF
TRBV6-6	TRBD1	15	.	TRBJ1-1	TGTGCCAGCAGCCGGACAGGGAAGGGTCTGACTGAAGCTTTCTTT	CASSRTGKGLTEAFF
TRBV6-2/TRBV6-3	.	12	.	TRBJ1-6	TGTGCCAGCAGCACACAGTATTCACCCCTCCACTTT	CASSTQYSPLHF
TRBV18	TRBD1	14	many	TRBJ2-7	TGTGCCAGCAGTCCACTGGGACAGGGCTACGAGCAGTACTTC	CASSPLGQGYEQYF
TRBV7-9	.	13	.	TRBJ1-1	TGTGCCAGCAGCCTAGAATCACGGACTGAAGCTTTCTTT	CASSLESRTEAFF
TRBV5-1	.	16	few	TRBJ1-1	TGCGCCAGCAGCGGCGGGACGGGGCTGGGGAACACTGAAGCTTTCTTT	CASSGGTGLGNTEAFF
TRBV30	.	11	.	TRBJ2-5	TGTGCCTGGAGTGTGAAAGAGACCCAGTACTTC	CAWSVKETQYF
TRBV6-5	.	14	few	TRBJ1-5	TGTGCCAGCAGTTACTCGACGGGGAGTCAGCCCCAGCATTTT	CASSYSTGSQPQHF
TRBV5-6	.	13	.	TRBJ2-5	TGTGCCAGCAGCCTTGTGGCTTCTGAGACCCAGTACTTC	CASSLVASETQYF
TRBV9	.	16	few	TRBJ2-3	TGTGCCAGCAGCGGACGCAGGGGCGTGGGCACAGATACGCAGTATTTT	CASSGRRGVGTDTQYF
TRBV4-1	.	14	once	TRBJ1-1	TGCGCCAGCAGCCACCATCCCAAGAACACTGAAGCTTTCTTT	CASSHHPKNTEAFF
TRBV2	.	11	.	TRBJ2-5	TGTGCCAGCAGTGATCTGAAGACCCAGTACTTC	CASSDLKTQYF
TRBV7-9	.	10	.	TRBJ2-3	TGTGCCACCTCGGGGTGGGCGCAGTATTTT	CATSGWAQYF
TRBV7-2	.	14	few	TRBJ2-7	TGTGCCAGCAGCCAGACCAGGAGCTCCTACGAGCAGTACTTC	CASSQTRSSYEQYF
TRBV6-1	TRBD2	16	.	TRBJ2-5	TGTGCCAGCAGTGTTTTTAGCGGGGGGGCAGGAGAGACCCAGTACTTC	CASSVFSGGAGETQYF
TRBV7-9	TRBD1	14	.	TRBJ1-1	TGTGCCAGCAGCTCGGACAGGGTCGGGACTGAAGCTTTCTTT	CASSSDRVGTEAFF
TRBV10-3	TRBD2	15	few	TRBJ2-7	TGTGCCATCAGTGAGTCCTCACGACTAGCGGGCGAGCAGTACTTC	CAISESSRLAGEQYF
TRBV7-2	.	13	many	TRBJ1-6	TGTGCCAGCAGCTTAGCGCAGAATTCACCCCTCCACTTT	CASSLAQNSPLHF
TRBV4-3	.	15	.	TRBJ2-7	TGCGCCAGCAGCCAAGATCAAGGCCTTTTCTACGAGCAGTACTTC	CASSQDQGLFYEQYF
TRBV11-2	TRBD2	17	.	TRBJ2-1	TGTGCCAGCAGCTTGACTAGCGGGGGTCGAGTGGACAATGAGCAGTTCTTC	CASSLTSGGRVDNEQFF
TRBV7-2	TRBD2	16	.	TRBJ2-1	TGTGCCAGCAGCCCCCAAGCGGGGGTCGCCTACAATGAGCAGTTCTTC	CASSPQAGVAYNEQFF
TRBV5-1	TRBD1	14	many	TRBJ1-5	TGCGCCAGCAGCTTACAAGGGGGCACTCAGCCCCAGCATTTT	CASSLQGGTQPQHF
TRBV5-1	TRBD2	15	few	TRBJ2-1	TGCGCCAGCAGCGGACTAGGCACCACCCACAATGAGCAGTTCTTC	CASSGLGTTHNEQFF
TRBV9	.	15	.	TRBJ2-3	TGTGCCAGCAGCTACTATGCGGGGCCGGGAGATACGCAGTATTTT	CASSYYAGPGDTQYF